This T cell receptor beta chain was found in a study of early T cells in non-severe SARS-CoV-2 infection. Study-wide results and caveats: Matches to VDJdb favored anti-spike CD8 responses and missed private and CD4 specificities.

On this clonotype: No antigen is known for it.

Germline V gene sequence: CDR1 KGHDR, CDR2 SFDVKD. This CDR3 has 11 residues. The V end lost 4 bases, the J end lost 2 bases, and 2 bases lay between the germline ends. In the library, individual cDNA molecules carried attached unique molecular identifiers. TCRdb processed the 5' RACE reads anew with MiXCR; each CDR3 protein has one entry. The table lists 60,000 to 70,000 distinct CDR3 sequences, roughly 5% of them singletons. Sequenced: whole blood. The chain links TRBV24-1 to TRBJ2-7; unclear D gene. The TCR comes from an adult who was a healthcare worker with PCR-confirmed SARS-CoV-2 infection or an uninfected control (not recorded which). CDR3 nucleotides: TGTGCCACCAGTGACCCCTACGAGCAGTACTTC. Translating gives CATSDPYEQYF.